This is a list of T cell receptor beta chains from one sample in a study of T cell responses to AZD1222 COVID-19 vaccine. The repertoire was sequenced with immunoSEQ multiplex PCR; TCRdb's copy has only in-frame clones and lacks some. The sample shows approximately 120,000 clones, about 87% of them seen only once. Sequencing used peripheral blood, obtained on day 0 of AZD1222 vaccination. All receptors derive from an adult in good health. Both conserved end residues are part of each CDR3. Fields, in order: clone size, J gene, D gene, V gene, CDR3 protein, CDR3 DNA. The D gene is left open where the match is weak. For some rows the clone size is stated as once, few or many, or as a class when expanded; others skip it.

-	TRBJ1-5	-	TRBV28	CATKLRALRNQPQHF	TGTGCCACCAAATTGCGGGCTTTACGCAATCAGCCCCAGCATTTT
few	TRBJ1-5	TRBD1	TRBV5-8	CASSTGQAINQPQHF	TGTGCCAGCAGCACGGGACAGGCGATTAATCAGCCCCAGCATTTT
-	TRBJ1-2	-	TRBV14	CASSHYRSSNYGYTF	TGTGCCAGCAGCCATTACAGGAGCTCTAACTATGGCTACACCTTC
-	TRBJ2-7	TRBD1	TRBV19	CASSITGTGYSYEQYF	TGTGCCAGTAGTATAACCGGGACAGGTTACTCCTACGAGCAGTACTTC
-	TRBJ2-2	-	TRBV5-1	CASKPAANTGELFF	TGCGCCAGCAAGCCAGCGGCGAACACCGGGGAGCTGTTTTTT
-	TRBJ2-7	TRBD1	TRBV7-2	CASSLMGQGDEQYF	TGTGCCAGCAGCTTGATGGGACAGGGAGACGAGCAGTACTTC
-	TRBJ2-5	-	TRBV5-1	CASSSQGVQETQYF	TGCGCCAGCAGCTCCCAGGGAGTGCAAGAGACCCAGTACTTC
-	TRBJ1-1	-	TRBV5-1	CASSSGQGEGGSAFF	TGCGCCAGCAGCTCTGGGCAGGGAGAAGGCGGTTCAGCTTTCTTT
-	TRBJ2-5	-	TRBV27	CASSLSKRLGGETQYF	TGTGCCAGCAGTTTATCGAAAAGGCTAGGGGGGGAGACCCAGTACTTC
-	TRBJ2-7	-	TRBV3-1/TRBV3-2	CASSQEVHRISSYEQYF	TGTGCCAGCAGCCAAGAAGTGCATAGGATCAGCTCCTACGAGCAGTACTTC
-	TRBJ1-2	-	TRBV5-1	CASSLELGGYTF	TGCGCCAGCAGCTTGGAGTTAGGGGGCTACACCTTC
-	TRBJ1-5	-	TRBV2	CASSEPQGGNQPQHF	TGTGCCAGCAGTGAACCCCAGGGCGGCAATCAGCCCCAGCATTTT
-	TRBJ2-1	-	TRBV7-3	CASSLVKGGYNEQFF	TGTGCCAGCTCCTTAGTGAAGGGGGGGTACAATGAGCAGTTCTTC
-	TRBJ2-3	TRBD1	TRBV6-5	CASSTGQGLGDTQYF	TGTGCCAGCAGCACGGGACAGGGGCTTGGAGATACGCAGTATTTT
-	TRBJ2-3	-	TRBV5-1	CASSFGASQTQYF	TGCGCCAGCAGCTTCGGGGCATCCCAGACGCAGTATTTT
-	TRBJ2-1	TRBD2	TRBV5-1	CASSLAGAGKEQFF	TGCGCCAGCAGCTTAGCGGGGGCCGGGAAGGAGCAGTTCTTC
-	TRBJ1-1	-	TRBV11-3	CASSLGTANTEAFF	TGTGCCAGCAGCTTAGGGACAGCGAACACTGAAGCTTTCTTT
-	TRBJ2-1	-	TRBV3-1/TRBV3-2	CASSPGTRTNEQFF	TGTGCCAGCAGCCCAGGAACTAGGACGAATGAGCAGTTCTTC
-	TRBJ1-2	TRBD1	TRBV29-1	CSVEGDRANYGYTF	TGCAGCGTTGAAGGGGACAGGGCTAACTATGGCTACACCTTC
-	TRBJ2-1	-	TRBV19	CASSNRGLPYNEQFF	TGTGCCAGTAGTAATAGGGGACTCCCCTACAATGAGCAGTTCTTC
-	TRBJ1-1	TRBD1	TRBV2	CASRGQGGTEAFF	TGTGCCAGCAGAGGACAGGGGGGCACTGAAGCTTTCTTT
-	TRBJ2-7	TRBD2	TRBV6-5	CASRRGLAAYEQYF	TGTGCCAGCAGGAGAGGACTAGCGGCCTACGAGCAGTACTTC
once	TRBJ1-2	-	TRBV30	CAWRSRPYGYTF	TGTGCCTGGAGATCTAGGCCCTATGGCTACACCTTC
-	TRBJ2-2	-	TRBV5-1	CASSLGTGSGELFF	TGCGCCAGCAGCTTGGGAACAGGGTCCGGGGAGCTGTTTTTT
-	TRBJ1-1	-	TRBV12-3/TRBV12-4	CASSGLMNTEAFF	TGTGCCAGCTCGGGCTTAATGAACACTGAAGCTTTCTTT
-	TRBJ2-7	-	TRBV5-6	CASSSGTPILEGSYEQYF	TGTGCCAGCAGCTCCGGGACTCCTATCTTGGAGGGGTCTTACGAGCAGTACTTC
once	TRBJ2-2	TRBD1	TRBV5-1	CASQTGTNTGELFF	TGCGCCAGCCAGACAGGGACAAACACCGGGGAGCTGTTTTTT
-	TRBJ2-7	TRBD1	TRBV6-1	CASSELTGGLGEYF	TGTGCCAGCAGTGAGTTGACAGGGGGCTTAGGGGAGTACTTC
-	TRBJ2-5	TRBD1	TRBV5-1	CASSLSTGGRDGETQYF	TGCGCCAGCAGCTTGAGCACAGGGGGGCGGGATGGGGAGACCCAGTACTTC
-	TRBJ1-5	-	TRBV7-6	CASSYEPGQGRPQHF	TGTGCCAGCAGCTACGAACCGGGACAAGGAAGGCCCCAGCATTTT
-	TRBJ2-5	TRBD2	TRBV5-1	CASSLAGGEETQYF	TGCGCCAGCAGCTTGGCTGGGGGGGAAGAGACCCAGTACTTC
-	TRBJ2-2	-	TRBV27	CASGTTSVFTGELFF	TGTGCCAGCGGAACGACCTCAGTCTTCACCGGGGAGCTGTTTTTT
-	TRBJ2-5	TRBD2	TRBV4-1	CASSQDLLRGEYQETQYF	TGCGCCAGCAGCCAAGATCTCCTGCGGGGGGAGTACCAAGAGACCCAGTACTTC
-	TRBJ2-1	-	TRBV29-1	CSVERDSWSEQFF	TGCAGCGTTGAACGTGACAGCTGGAGTGAGCAGTTCTTC
-	TRBJ1-6	TRBD1	TRBV6-5	CASSWGQGLNSPLHF	TGTGCCAGCAGTTGGGGACAGGGACTTAATTCACCCCTCCACTTT
once	TRBJ1-2	-	TRBV27	CANPLRHYGYTF	TGTGCCAACCCCCTACGTCACTATGGCTACACCTTC
-	TRBJ1-4	-	TRBV28	CASSRQAGRENEKLFF	TGTGCCAGCAGCCGACAAGCGGGCAGAGAGAATGAAAAACTGTTTTTT
-	TRBJ1-5	TRBD1	TRBV7-9	CASSFGTGFGQPQHF	TGTGCCAGCAGCTTCGGGACAGGGTTCGGTCAGCCCCAGCATTTT
-	TRBJ1-1	-	TRBV7-2	CASSLLAGNTEAFF	TGTGCCAGCAGCTTATTGGCGGGAAACACTGAAGCTTTCTTT
-	TRBJ1-3	-	TRBV30	CAWSSSNTIYF	TGTGCCTGGAGTTCTAGCAACACCATATATTTT